This is a list of T cell receptor beta chains from one sample in a study of post-analysis software for immune sequencing data. TCRdb re-derived calls from the PCR reads in MiXCR, one entry per CDR3 protein. The repertoire consists of about 770,000 distinct CDR3 sequences, with 46% occurring once and the leading ten covering 4.9%. The specimen was blood. The receptors shown here come from a girl aged 5 to 17 with multiple sclerosis. CDR3s include the opening cysteine and the closing phenylalanine or tryptophan. A D gene is named only where the DNA matches it firmly. The size field is filled for only some rows; it gives once, few, many or a size class.

CDR3 length: 16
D gene: NA
V gene: TRBV5-1
clone size: NA
J gene: TRBJ2-2
CDR3 DNA: TGCGCCAGCAGCTTGGGAGTCGGGAGCCGCACCGGGGAGCTGTTTTTT
CDR3 protein: CASSLGVGSRTGELFF

CDR3 length: 14
D gene: NA
V gene: TRBV10-3
clone size: few
J gene: TRBJ2-5
CDR3 DNA: TGTGCCATCAGCCTAAGCGGGCCCCAAGAGACCCAGTACTTC
CDR3 protein: CAISLSGPQETQYF

CDR3 length: 15
D gene: TRBD2
V gene: TRBV2
clone size: NA
J gene: TRBJ2-7
CDR3 DNA: TGTGCCAGCTCTCTAGGGAGGGAGGGATTCTACGAGCAGTACTTC
CDR3 protein: CASSLGREGFYEQYF

CDR3 length: 12
D gene: NA
V gene: TRBV29-1
clone size: few
J gene: TRBJ2-3
CDR3 DNA: TGCAGCGTTGAAGAATCTGGGAATACGCAGTATTTT
CDR3 protein: CSVEESGNTQYF

CDR3 length: 14
D gene: NA
V gene: TRBV29-1
clone size: few
J gene: TRBJ2-1
CDR3 DNA: TGCAGCGTTGAAGGGCTAGCGCAGTACAATGAGCAGTTCTTC
CDR3 protein: CSVEGLAQYNEQFF

CDR3 length: 17
D gene: NA
V gene: TRBV6-2/TRBV6-3
clone size: NA
J gene: TRBJ1-2
CDR3 DNA: TGTGCCAGCAGTGACCCTTTGTACAGGGTAGACAACTATGGCTACACCTTC
CDR3 protein: CASSDPLYRVDNYGYTF

CDR3 length: 15
D gene: TRBD2
V gene: TRBV5-6
clone size: few
J gene: TRBJ2-7
CDR3 DNA: TGTGCCAGCAGCTTGAGCGGGGGGCTTTTTGACGAGCAGTACTTC
CDR3 protein: CASSLSGGLFDEQYF

CDR3 length: 15
D gene: TRBD1
V gene: TRBV28
clone size: NA
J gene: TRBJ1-1
CDR3 DNA: TGTGCCAGCAGCGTCCCTGCGACAGGGAGTACTGAAGCTTTCTTT
CDR3 protein: CASSVPATGSTEAFF

CDR3 length: 15
D gene: NA
V gene: TRBV29-1
clone size: few
J gene: TRBJ2-3
CDR3 DNA: TGCAGCGTTGAAGGAGGGGCAGGAGGGACAGATACGCAGTATTTT
CDR3 protein: CSVEGGAGGTDTQYF

CDR3 length: 10
D gene: NA
V gene: TRBV12-3/TRBV12-4
clone size: NA
J gene: TRBJ1-1
CDR3 DNA: TGTGCCACCTATCGGACTGAAGCTTTCTTT
CDR3 protein: CATYRTEAFF

CDR3 length: 14
D gene: NA
V gene: TRBV20-1
clone size: few
J gene: TRBJ1-4
CDR3 DNA: TGCAGTGCTAGTATCCGCCCGGAGGAGGAAAAACTGTTTTTT
CDR3 protein: CSASIRPEEEKLFF

CDR3 length: 12
D gene: NA
V gene: TRBV7-3
clone size: few
J gene: TRBJ1-2
CDR3 DNA: TGTGCTGGCTGGGATAGGCCCTATGGCTACACCTTC
CDR3 protein: CAGWDRPYGYTF

CDR3 length: 17
D gene: TRBD1
V gene: TRBV20-1
clone size: NA
J gene: TRBJ2-3
CDR3 DNA: TGCAGTGCCGTAAGCCCCCCGGGACAGGGGATCACAGATACGCAGTATTTT
CDR3 protein: CSAVSPPGQGITDTQYF

CDR3 length: 15
D gene: NA
V gene: TRBV4-3
clone size: NA
J gene: TRBJ1-2
CDR3 DNA: TGCGCCAGTAGCCCGCAAAAGGGGGGTTCCTATGGCTACACCTTC
CDR3 protein: CASSPQKGGSYGYTF

CDR3 length: 14
D gene: TRBD1
V gene: TRBV20-1
clone size: NA
J gene: TRBJ2-1
CDR3 DNA: TGCAGTGCTCCCGACTGGGACAGGGGTAATGAGCAGTTCTTC
CDR3 protein: CSAPDWDRGNEQFF

CDR3 length: 14
D gene: NA
V gene: TRBV12-3/TRBV12-4
clone size: NA
J gene: TRBJ2-4
CDR3 DNA: TGTGCCAGCAGTTTAGGGGCAGGGCTAAACATTCAGTACTTC
CDR3 protein: CASSLGAGLNIQYF

CDR3 length: 18
D gene: TRBD1
V gene: TRBV9
clone size: NA
J gene: TRBJ2-1
CDR3 DNA: TGTGCCAGCAGCGTAGGAGGGAAGGCCAGGGGGCTGGGGAATGAGCAGTTCTTC
CDR3 protein: CASSVGGKARGLGNEQFF

CDR3 length: 14
D gene: NA
V gene: TRBV10-3
clone size: NA
J gene: TRBJ2-5
CDR3 DNA: TGTGCCATCAGCCCGGGACCTAGGGACGGTGGCCAGTACTTC
CDR3 protein: CAISPGPRDGGQYF

CDR3 length: 16
D gene: NA
V gene: TRBV12-3/TRBV12-4
clone size: NA
J gene: TRBJ1-2
CDR3 DNA: TGTGCCAGCAGTTCCTCCCGACGGGGAGAGGTGTATGGCTACACCTTC
CDR3 protein: CASSSSRRGEVYGYTF

CDR3 length: 16
D gene: TRBD2
V gene: TRBV20-1
clone size: NA
J gene: TRBJ2-3
CDR3 DNA: TGCAGTGCTAGTATTAATCCGGGACTAGCGGCAGATACGCAGTATTTT
CDR3 protein: CSASINPGLAADTQYF

CDR3 length: 15
D gene: TRBD1
V gene: TRBV19
clone size: NA
J gene: TRBJ2-1
CDR3 DNA: TGTGCCAGTATGAAGGGGGCATTCTCCTACAATGAGCAGTTCTTC
CDR3 protein: CASMKGAFSYNEQFF

CDR3 length: 14
D gene: TRBD1
V gene: TRBV10-3
clone size: few
J gene: TRBJ2-1
CDR3 DNA: TGTGCCATCAGTGCCAACAGGGGAGTCAATGAGCAGTTCTTC
CDR3 protein: CAISANRGVNEQFF

CDR3 length: 12
D gene: TRBD2
V gene: TRBV30
clone size: once
J gene: TRBJ2-7
CDR3 DNA: TGTGCCTGGGCCCTGGGAGCGGGGGAGCAGTACTTC
CDR3 protein: CAWALGAGEQYF

CDR3 length: 15
D gene: TRBD1
V gene: TRBV6-5
clone size: NA
J gene: TRBJ2-7
CDR3 DNA: TGTGCCAGCAGCCGGCCCGGGACAGGGGCCTACGAGCAGTACTTC
CDR3 protein: CASSRPGTGAYEQYF

CDR3 length: 20
D gene: NA
V gene: TRBV7-2
clone size: NA
J gene: TRBJ2-2
CDR3 DNA: TGTGCCAGCAGCTTAGAGTATCGGTTGTGGGAGACCTCGAACACCGGGGAGCTGTTTTTT
CDR3 protein: CASSLEYRLWETSNTGELFF

CDR3 length: 15
D gene: TRBD1
V gene: TRBV14
clone size: NA
J gene: TRBJ2-3
CDR3 DNA: TGTGCCAGCAGCCAGACAGGGGATGGGACAGATACGCAGTATTTT
CDR3 protein: CASSQTGDGTDTQYF

CDR3 length: 18
D gene: TRBD1
V gene: TRBV20-1
clone size: NA
J gene: TRBJ1-5
CDR3 DNA: TGCAGTGCTAGAGAAATAGGACAGGGGCCATATAGCAATCAGCCCCAGCATTTT
CDR3 protein: CSAREIGQGPYSNQPQHF

CDR3 length: 13
D gene: NA
V gene: TRBV12-3/TRBV12-4
clone size: NA
J gene: TRBJ1-2
CDR3 DNA: TGTGCCAGCAGTTTAATAGGAAACTATGGCTACACCTTC
CDR3 protein: CASSLIGNYGYTF

CDR3 length: 12
D gene: NA
V gene: TRBV27
clone size: NA
J gene: TRBJ2-5
CDR3 DNA: TGTGCCAGCAGTACCCAGGGAGTTTTCACGTACTTC
CDR3 protein: CASSTQGVFTYF

CDR3 length: 13
D gene: NA
V gene: TRBV20-1
clone size: NA
J gene: TRBJ2-7
CDR3 DNA: TGCAGTGCTGATCGTGGGCTTGGCTACGAGCAGTACTTC
CDR3 protein: CSADRGLGYEQYF

CDR3 length: 15
D gene: TRBD2
V gene: TRBV4-3
clone size: many
J gene: TRBJ2-7
CDR3 DNA: TGCGCCAGCAGCCAAGGACTAGCGGGAGTATACGAGCAGTACTTC
CDR3 protein: CASSQGLAGVYEQYF

CDR3 length: 18
D gene: TRBD2
V gene: TRBV6-5
clone size: NA
J gene: TRBJ2-3
CDR3 DNA: TGTGCCAGCAGTTACTTGAATCGACTAGCGGGAGCTGCAGATACGCAGTATTTT
CDR3 protein: CASSYLNRLAGAADTQYF